The 4 T cell receptor beta chains given below trace back to one sample, sequenced in a study of blood T cell repertoires in COVID-19. The method was immunoSEQ multiplex PCR; TCRdb's version includes in-frame clones alone and lacks a portion of them. Here the sample spans 35,000 to 45,000 clones, roughly 92% being singletons. The sequenced sample consisted of peripheral blood. The receptor source for this set is a man aged 50 to 60 with active COVID-19.

The chain recombines TRBV28 with TRBJ1-5; 8 bases are a match to TRBD1. CDR1 is MDHEN and CDR2 is SYDVKM in the germline V gene. J lost 0 bases, V lost 8 bases, and 3 bases had no gene match. The length of the CDR3 is 14 residues. CDR3 in DNA: TGTGCCAGCGGGACAGGACATAGCAATCAGCCCCAGCATTTT. This codes for CASGTGHSNQPQHF. Full variable domain (missing parts from reference TRBV28 and TRBJ1-5): DVKVTQSSRYLVKRTGEKVFLECVQDMDHENMFWYRQDPGLGLRLIYFSYDVKMKEKGDIPEGYSVSREKKERFSLILESASTNQTSMYLCASGTGHSNQPQHFGDGTRLSIL.

This clone showed up just once. This rearrangement joins TRBV19 to TRBJ1-1; 10 bases align to TRBD1. CDR3 length: 14 amino acids. Germline trimming cut 7 bases from V and 3 bases from J; bases unmatched to any gene: 5. Germline CDR1 and CDR2: LNHDA and SQIVND (reference sequence). The CDR3 here is CASKDRGIDTEAFF. CDR3 sequence (DNA): TGTGCCAGTAAGGACAGGGGGATCGACACTGAAGCTTTCTTT. The entire variable domain, with the rest obtained from reference TRBV19 and TRBJ1-1, is as follows: DGGITQSPKYLFRKEGQNVTLSCEQNLNHDAMYWYRQDPGQGLRLIYYSQIVNDFQKGDIAEGYSVSREKKESFPLTVTSAQKNPTAFYLCASKDRGIDTEAFFGQGTRLTVV.

The V call is TRBV10-3, the J call TRBJ2-3; D might be TRBD2 (6 bases). The CDR3 totals 15 residues. Per the germline V gene, CDR1 is ENHRY and CDR2 is SYGVKD. V lost 3 bases, J lost 0 bases, and 10 bases lay in between. In DNA form, the CDR3 reads TGTGCCATCAGTGATTCCCGGGGGAGCACAGATACGCAGTATTTT. Translated, it gives CAISDSRGSTDTQYF.

This clone was detected once. The gene calls are TRBV2 and TRBJ1-6; 7 nucleotides agree with TRBD1. The CDR3 covers 15 residues. CDR1 is SNHLY, CDR2 FYNNEI, per germline. Trimming took 5 bases from V and 4 from J; bases not matched to a gene: 5. The CDR3 DNA reads TGTGCCAGCAGTCGCTCGGGACAGTATAATTCACCCCTCCACTTT. The encoded protein is CASSRSGQYNSPLHF.